This TCR beta chain was sequenced for a study of OX40 agonist ivuxolimab in advanced cancers. The overall study: People in dose escalation had one of these cancers: hepatocellular carcinoma, melanoma, renal cell or head and neck cancer. Three patients, one with hepatocellular carcinoma and two with cutaneous melanoma, achieved partial responses.

Regarding the study as a whole: Both CD4+ and CD8+ T cell populations in blood had undergone clonal expansion by week 6 at 0.1 to 3.0 mg/kg.

The CDR3 totals 15 residues. Per the germline V gene, CDR1 is MGHRA and CDR2 is YSYEKL. V shed 4 bases and J shed 2 bases, with 15 bases lying between them. Measured with immunoSEQ multiplex PCR; TCRdb has only the in-frame clones, and not every one. The data contain 30,000 to 45,000 clones, about 94% of them singletons. A word on this clone: The antigen remains undetermined.

Material: CD4+ or CD8+ T cells sorted from blood, obtained in a trial of the OX40 agonist ivuxolimab. The chain combines TRBV4-1 with TRBJ2-7, with D unclear. This TCR was recovered from an adult with an advanced solid tumor such as melanoma, head and neck, liver or kidney cancer. DNA for the CDR3: TGCGCCAGCAGCCTCGTGGTGGGCGGCCCCTACGAGCAGTACTTC. Its protein product is CASSLVVGGPYEQYF.